The rows below give T cell receptor beta chains drawn from one sample of a study of shared T cell receptors in the human thymus. Data came from immunoSEQ multiplex PCR; TCRdb stores just in-frame clones and leaves some out. The sample yields about 660,000 clones, roughly 88% seen once. These sequences were also reported in another study, on human thymus T cells.

Sequences were obtained from thymocytes. The receptors derive from a boy younger than two with a congenital heart defect. CDR3s include the opening cysteine and the closing phenylalanine or tryptophan. Each record gives: V gene, CDR3 protein.

v_gene: TRBV19; CDR3aa: CASRSFKQGGTNEKLFF
v_gene: TRBV4-1; CDR3aa: CASSQGLRNTEAFF
v_gene: TRBV5-1; CDR3aa: CASSSDPEGRVGKTQYF
v_gene: TRBV2; CDR3aa: CASSEAVDPTHISGGNTGELFF
v_gene: TRBV6-4; CDR3aa: CASSDSTWRGTGELFF
v_gene: TRBV4-3; CDR3aa: CASSRQTREGLFF
v_gene: TRBV20-1; CDR3aa: CSAGADTQYF
v_gene: TRBV12-5; CDR3aa: CASGLVTGGLQPSGEQYF
v_gene: TRBV2; CDR3aa: CASSEGGLESYEQYF
v_gene: TRBV5-8; CDR3aa: CASSSPGATNEKLFF
v_gene: TRBV5-1; CDR3aa: CASGTGLAGREQYF
v_gene: TRBV30; CDR3aa: CAWSTELLGQMNTEAFF
v_gene: TRBV14; CDR3aa: CASSQGDSGNIYEQYF
v_gene: TRBV7-9; CDR3aa: CASSTPFWRRNTEAFF
v_gene: TRBV13; CDR3aa: CASRAGDRDPGELFF
v_gene: TRBV15; CDR3aa: CATSRELTGGYNEQFF
v_gene: TRBV30; CDR3aa: CAWRGITQGKGNYGYTF
v_gene: TRBV5-8; CDR3aa: CASSSGGSDGNYGYTF
v_gene: TRBV14; CDR3aa: CASSLTGLAGGCTQYF
v_gene: TRBV27; CDR3aa: CASSLWWGQGTYEQYF
v_gene: TRBV10-3; CDR3aa: CAITPGIRPGNTIYF
v_gene: TRBV7-2; CDR3aa: CASSLVLGDRVQQYF
v_gene: TRBV11-3; CDR3aa: CASSINRELGLAGVTGELFF